A selection of T cell receptor beta chains follows, all from one sample in a study of HIV-infected patients and healthy controls. TCRdb redid the calling of the 5' RACE reads with MiXCR, one entry per CDR3 protein. The repertoire holds 15,000 to 20,000 distinct CDR3 sequences, with 7.5% to 9% as singletons. Sequencing was done on a sample of blood. These TCRs come from an adult in good health. Both conserved end residues are part of each CDR3. D genes are given only for firm matches. Clone size is given for some rows only: seen once, a few or many times, or a class if the clone is expanded.

D gene	clone size	J gene	V gene	CDR3 protein	CDR3 DNA
NA	NA	TRBJ2-7	TRBV3-1	CASSRTVAYEQYF	TGTGCCAGCAGCCGTACTGTCGCCTACGAGCAGTACTTC
NA	few	TRBJ2-7	TRBV28	CASSLRQARYEQYF	TGTGCCAGCAGTTTGAGACAAGCCCGGTACGAGCAGTACTTC
NA	many	TRBJ2-3	TRBV4-3	CASSQEADATDTQYF	TGCGCCAGCAGCCAAGAGGCCGACGCCACAGATACGCAGTATTTT
NA	few	TRBJ1-1	TRBV20-1	CSALTHRNLNTEAFF	TGCAGTGCTCTAACTCACAGGAATTTGAACACTGAAGCTTTCTTT
NA	few	TRBJ2-4	TRBV29-1	CSVEGEAKNIQYF	TGCAGCGTTGAGGGGGAAGCCAAAAACATTCAGTACTTC
NA	few	TRBJ2-7	TRBV6-6	CASDQRGDEQYF	TGTGCCAGCGATCAGAGAGGGGACGAGCAGTACTTC
NA	many	TRBJ1-6	TRBV20-1	CSARGQSRGPLHF	TGCAGTGCTAGAGGACAGTCAAGAGGGCCCCTCCACTTT
NA	many	TRBJ1-1	TRBV29-1	CSVDRGNTEAFF	TGCAGCGTTGACAGGGGAAACACTGAAGCTTTCTTT
TRBD2	many	TRBJ2-1	TRBV9	CASSPLAGVSDEQFF	TGTGCCAGCAGCCCCCTAGCGGGAGTTAGCGATGAGCAGTTCTTC
NA	many	TRBJ2-3	TRBV7-2	CASSFGGNPTDTQYF	TGTGCCAGCAGCTTTGGCGGAAACCCCACAGATACGCAGTATTTT
NA	many	TRBJ2-2	TRBV27	CASSSTQNTGELFF	TGTGCCAGCAGTTCTACACAGAACACCGGGGAGCTGTTTTTT
NA	many	TRBJ2-5	TRBV7-7	CASSTDSQETQYF	TGTGCCAGCAGCACCGACTCCCAAGAGACCCAGTACTTC
TRBD2	few	TRBJ2-2	TRBV2	CAAGREHGELFF	TGTGCCGCCGGGCGGGAGCACGGGGAGCTGTTTTTT
NA	medium-sized	TRBJ2-3	TRBV6-2/TRBV6-3	CASSYPRTAISTDTQYF	TGTGCCAGCAGTTACCCGAGGACGGCAATAAGCACAGATACGCAGTATTTT
TRBD1	many	TRBJ1-2	TRBV6-1	CASSEFISGTAGYGYTF	TGTGCCAGCAGTGAATTTATAAGTGGGACAGCGGGCTATGGCTACACCTTC
TRBD1	many	TRBJ1-2	TRBV5-1	CASTDGQGAVGYTF	TGCGCCAGCACCGATGGACAGGGGGCAGTAGGCTACACCTTC
NA	many	TRBJ2-3	TRBV13	CASSSGGRTDTQYF	TGTGCCAGCAGCTCCGGGGGCCGCACAGATACGCAGTATTTT
NA	many	TRBJ2-4	TRBV28	CASSSGDRAKNIQYF	TGTGCCAGCAGTTCAGGGGATCGGGCCAAAAACATTCAGTACTTC
NA	many	TRBJ2-2	TRBV7-8	CASSVKYPGGELFF	TGTGCCAGCAGCGTAAAGTATCCGGGCGGGGAGCTGTTTTTT
TRBD1	NA	TRBJ1-4	TRBV5-1	CASSRTGSGEKLFF	TGCGCCAGCAGCCGGACAGGGTCCGGAGAAAAACTGTTTTTT
NA	many	TRBJ2-3	TRBV20-1	CSASSPQGTDTQYF	TGCAGTGCTAGTTCACCCCAGGGCACAGATACGCAGTATTTT
NA	many	TRBJ2-1	TRBV6-2/TRBV6-3	CATSLRAVDYNEQFF	TGTGCCACCTCTTTGAGAGCGGTAGATTACAATGAGCAGTTCTTC
NA	many	TRBJ2-3	TRBV12-3/TRBV12-4	CASTYTLRGSSTDTQYF	TGTGCCAGCACCTACACCCTTCGGGGGAGCAGCACAGATACGCAGTATTTT
NA	many	TRBJ1-5	TRBV6-2/TRBV6-3	CASSYGSSGNQPQHF	TGTGCCAGCAGTTACGGCTCTTCCGGAAATCAGCCCCAGCATTTT
TRBD2	many	TRBJ2-1	TRBV30	CAWSPDWGSGSRDEQFF	TGTGCCTGGAGTCCCGATTGGGGTAGCGGGAGTCGTGATGAGCAGTTCTTC
NA	NA	TRBJ1-5	TRBV29-1	CSVLNSNQPQHF	TGCAGCGTCCTTAATAGCAATCAGCCCCAGCATTTT
NA	NA	TRBJ2-7	TRBV28	CASKPGHPIYEQYF	TGTGCCAGCAAGCCGGGGCACCCCATCTACGAGCAGTACTTC
NA	few	TRBJ2-3	TRBV28	CASRILSTDTQYF	TGTGCCAGCAGGATTCTTAGCACAGATACGCAGTATTTT
TRBD1	medium-sized	TRBJ2-5	TRBV28	CASSGQGTSAQYF	TGTGCCAGCAGTGGACAGGGAACTTCGGCCCAGTACTTC
NA	many	TRBJ1-4	TRBV21-1	CASSKVPDATNEKLFF	TGTGCCAGCAGCAAAGTCCCGGATGCAACTAATGAAAAACTGTTTTTT
NA	many	TRBJ2-7	TRBV11-2	CASSLVVVGPPEQYF	TGTGCCAGCAGCTTGGTCGTCGTGGGGCCTCCCGAGCAGTACTTC
NA	few	TRBJ2-7	TRBV27	CASSLRGARPYEQYF	TGTGCCAGCAGTTTAAGGGGGGCGCGTCCGTACGAGCAGTACTTC
NA	medium-sized	TRBJ1-1	TRBV3-1	CASSPRRENTEAFF	TGTGCCAGCAGCCCAAGAAGGGAGAACACTGAAGCTTTCTTT
NA	many	TRBJ2-1	TRBV7-3	CASSSSLLEVVNEQFF	TGTGCCAGCAGCTCCTCTCTCCTAGAGGTCGTCAATGAGCAGTTCTTC
NA	many	TRBJ1-1	TRBV10-3	CAISVTGEREAFF	TGTGCCATCAGTGTGACAGGCGAGAGGGAAGCTTTCTTT
NA	medium-sized	TRBJ1-2	TRBV5-1	CASSLEGSGYGYTF	TGCGCCAGCAGCTTGGAAGGGAGCGGCTATGGCTACACCTTC
NA	many	TRBJ2-5	TRBV20-1	CSARDGLAQETQYF	TGCAGTGCTAGAGATGGGTTAGCCCAAGAGACCCAGTACTTC
NA	many	TRBJ2-5	TRBV18	CASSPPRYETQYF	TGTGCCAGCTCACCGCCGCGCTACGAGACCCAGTACTTC
NA	medium-sized	TRBJ2-5	TRBV27	CASSLVGGGETQYF	TGTGCCAGCAGTTTAGTTGGTGGAGGAGAGACCCAGTACTTC
TRBD1	many	TRBJ2-5	TRBV18	CASSADRVETQYF	TGTGCCAGCTCAGCGGACAGGGTTGAGACCCAGTACTTC
NA	many	TRBJ1-1	TRBV12-3/TRBV12-4	CASSLLGTATTEAFF	TGTGCCAGCAGTTTATTGGGGACGGCGACCACTGAAGCTTTCTTT
NA	medium-sized	TRBJ1-6	TRBV28	CASSFGWLLGRGSPLHF	TGTGCCAGCAGTTTTGGTTGGTTACTGGGTCGAGGTTCACCCCTCCACTTT
TRBD2	many	TRBJ2-7	TRBV7-2	CASRGLSGRAYEQYF	TGTGCCAGCCGAGGCCTTAGCGGGAGAGCTTACGAGCAGTACTTC
NA	many	TRBJ1-2	TRBV5-1	CASSLQVANYGYTF	TGCGCCAGCAGCTTGCAGGTAGCTAACTATGGCTACACCTTC
TRBD1	many	TRBJ1-5	TRBV6-2/TRBV6-3	CASRETGPNQPQHF	TGTGCCAGCAGGGAGACAGGGCCCAATCAGCCCCAGCATTTT
TRBD2	few	TRBJ2-3	TRBV15	CATRSGIDSPDTQYF	TGTGCCACCCGGAGCGGGATTGATAGCCCAGATACGCAGTATTTT
NA	many	TRBJ2-3	TRBV12-3/TRBV12-4	CASSPTDTQYF	TGTGCCAGCTCCCCCACAGATACGCAGTATTTT
NA	NA	TRBJ2-4	TRBV7-3	CASSLRGQGRAAKNIQYF	TGTGCCAGCAGCTTAAGAGGGCAGGGGCGAGCGGCCAAAAACATTCAGTACTTC
TRBD1	many	TRBJ1-5	TRBV27	CASTLTGNSNQPQHF	TGTGCCAGCACCCTGACAGGGAATAGCAATCAGCCCCAGCATTTT
NA	many	TRBJ1-2	TRBV28	CASKPTGTANYGYTF	TGTGCCAGCAAACCCACAGGGACCGCTAACTATGGCTACACCTTC
NA	many	TRBJ2-3	TRBV28	CASSYLGRGNSDTQYF	TGTGCCAGCAGTTATTTGGGAAGGGGAAACTCAGATACGCAGTATTTT
NA	few	TRBJ1-5	TRBV5-1	CASRQDTNSNQPQHF	TGCGCCAGCAGGCAAGACACGAATAGCAATCAGCCCCAGCATTTT
NA	NA	TRBJ2-3	TRBV18	CASSLVEVQGDTQYF	TGTGCCAGCTCACTGGTGGAGGTGCAGGGAGATACGCAGTATTTT